The clone carrying this TCR beta chain was picked up many times. What it binds is unknown. These data belong to a study of blood T cells in healthy people across ages. Across the study: Every two T cells gave about one barcoded beta molecule via template switching. Study-wide points: Long-lived donors carried more naive CD4+ cells and greater diversity than aged donors.

PCR was performed a second time for 7 to 11 cycles using a sample-barcoded 5' primer and a J-beta primer mix. Per-sample output comprised a minimum of 3 million paired-end reads containing CDR3. TCRdb reprocessed the 5' RACE reads with MiXCR, giving one entry per CDR3 protein. The sample has 780,000 or so distinct CDR3 sequences, more than 55% seen once. V lost 5 bases to trimming and J lost 4 bases; unmatched junction nucleotides: 6. The length of the CDR3 is 14 residues. Germline values: CDR1 SGHNT, CDR2 YENEEA. The receptor comes from a man aged 40-49 years in good health. The chain employs TRBV11-3 and TRBJ2-3; TRBD2 aligns across 7 bases. Sequences were obtained from blood. CDR3 bases: TGTGCCAGCAGCCTCGGCGGGGGTGCAGATACGCAGTATTTT. Its translation: CASSLGGGADTQYF.